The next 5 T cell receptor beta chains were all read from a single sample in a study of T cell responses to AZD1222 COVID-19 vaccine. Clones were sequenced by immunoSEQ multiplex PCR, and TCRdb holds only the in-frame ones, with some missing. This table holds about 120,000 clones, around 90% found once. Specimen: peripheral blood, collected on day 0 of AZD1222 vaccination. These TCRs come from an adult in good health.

Written as DNA, the CDR3 is TGTGCCAGCAGCGATCCTTCTATATCTGGGGCCAACGTCCTGACTTTC. This codes for CASSDPSISGANVLTF. The chain carries TRBV7-9 and TRBJ2-6; no reliable D call. Germline CDR1 SEHNR, CDR2 FQNEAQ (reference sequence). CDR3 length equals 16 residues. Trimming left V 5 bases short and J 1 base short, with 12 bases between.

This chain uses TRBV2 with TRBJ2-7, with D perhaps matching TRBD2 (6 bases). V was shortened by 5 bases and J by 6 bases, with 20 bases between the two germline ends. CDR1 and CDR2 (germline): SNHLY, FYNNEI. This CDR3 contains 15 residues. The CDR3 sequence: CASSSFTSLLGEQYF. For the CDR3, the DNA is TGTGCCAGCAGTTCCTTTACTAGCTTACTCGGCGAGCAGTACTTC.

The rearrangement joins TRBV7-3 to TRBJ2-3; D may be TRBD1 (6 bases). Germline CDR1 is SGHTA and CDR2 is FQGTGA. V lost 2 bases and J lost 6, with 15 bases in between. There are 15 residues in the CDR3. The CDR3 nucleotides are TGTGCCAGCAGCTTATCCAGGGGACGAAGGGATACGCAGTATTTT. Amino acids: CASSLSRGRRDTQYF.

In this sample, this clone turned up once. The CDR3 DNA reads as TGTGCCAGCAGTTACTCGCCCCAGTTCATCGCCCACGAGCAGTACTTC. The encoded protein is CASSYSPQFIAHEQYF. The V and J genes are TRBV6-2 or TRBV6-3 and TRBJ2-7; D ambiguous. This CDR3 has 16 amino acids. Deletions cut 0 bases from V and 5 bases from J, with 17 bases between. From germline, CDR1 is MNHEY and CDR2 SVGEGT.

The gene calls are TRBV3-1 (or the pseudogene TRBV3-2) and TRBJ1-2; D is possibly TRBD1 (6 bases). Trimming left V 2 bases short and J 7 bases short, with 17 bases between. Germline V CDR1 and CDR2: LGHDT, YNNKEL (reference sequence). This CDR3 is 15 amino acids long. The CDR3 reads CASSQLLRDISGYTF. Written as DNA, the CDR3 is TGTGCCAGCAGCCAACTCCTCCGGGACATCTCTGGCTACACCTTC.